This T cell receptor (beta chain) was profiled in a study of monozygotic twins with inflammatory bowel disease. For each CDR3 protein, TCRdb gives one entry from its re-call of the 5' RACE reads, without DNA. The table lists fewer than 450,000 distinct CDR3 sequences. This CDR3 has 15 residues. CDR1 is SGHTA and CDR2 is FQGNSA in the germline V gene. This TCR was sampled from a human donor with ulcerative colitis or Crohn's disease, or a healthy co-twin of an affected twin (not recorded which). The sequencing input was blood. The chain has TRBV7-2 and TRBJ2-3; TCRdb's D call, TRBD2, is unchecked because there is no DNA. The CDR3 spells CASSTSAGGPNTQYF.